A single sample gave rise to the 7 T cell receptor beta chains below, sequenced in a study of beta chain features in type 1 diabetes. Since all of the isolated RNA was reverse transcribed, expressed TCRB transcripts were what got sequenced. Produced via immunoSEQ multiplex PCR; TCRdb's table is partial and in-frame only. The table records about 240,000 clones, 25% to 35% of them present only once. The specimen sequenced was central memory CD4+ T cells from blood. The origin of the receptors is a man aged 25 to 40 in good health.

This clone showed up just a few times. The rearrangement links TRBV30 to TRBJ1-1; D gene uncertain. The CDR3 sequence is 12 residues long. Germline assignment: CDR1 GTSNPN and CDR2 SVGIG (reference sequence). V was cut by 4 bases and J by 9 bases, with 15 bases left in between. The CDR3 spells CAWNTYYGQAFF. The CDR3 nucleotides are TGTGCCTGGAATACCTACTATGGCCAAGCTTTCTTT.

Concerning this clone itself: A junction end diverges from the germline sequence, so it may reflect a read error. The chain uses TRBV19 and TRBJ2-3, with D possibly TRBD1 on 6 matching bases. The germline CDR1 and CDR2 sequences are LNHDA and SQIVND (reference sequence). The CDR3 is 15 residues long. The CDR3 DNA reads TGTGCCAGTAGTATCACAGGGCCGAGCAGAGATACGCAGTATTTT. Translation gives CASSITGPSRDTQYF.

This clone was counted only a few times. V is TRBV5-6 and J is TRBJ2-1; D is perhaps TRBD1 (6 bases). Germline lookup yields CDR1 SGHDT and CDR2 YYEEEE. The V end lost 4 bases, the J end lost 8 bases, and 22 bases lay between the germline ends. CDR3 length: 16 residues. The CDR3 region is CASSLVNVLGADEQFF. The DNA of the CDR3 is TGTGCCAGCAGCCTTGTTAATGTATTGGGGGCTGATGAGCAGTTCTTC.

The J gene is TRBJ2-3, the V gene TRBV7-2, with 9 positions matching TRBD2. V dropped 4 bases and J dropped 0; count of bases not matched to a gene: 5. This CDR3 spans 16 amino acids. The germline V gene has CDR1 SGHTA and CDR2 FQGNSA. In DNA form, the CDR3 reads TGTGCCAGCAGCTCCTCTAGCGGGACTAGCACAGATACGCAGTATTTT. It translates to CASSSSSGTSTDTQYF.

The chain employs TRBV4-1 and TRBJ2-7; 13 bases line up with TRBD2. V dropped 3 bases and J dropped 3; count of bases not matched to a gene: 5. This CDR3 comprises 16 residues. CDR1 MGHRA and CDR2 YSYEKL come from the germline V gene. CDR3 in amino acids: CASSQDGTSGVYEQYF. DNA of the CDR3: TGCGCCAGCAGCCAGGACGGGACTAGCGGGGTCTACGAGCAGTACTTC.

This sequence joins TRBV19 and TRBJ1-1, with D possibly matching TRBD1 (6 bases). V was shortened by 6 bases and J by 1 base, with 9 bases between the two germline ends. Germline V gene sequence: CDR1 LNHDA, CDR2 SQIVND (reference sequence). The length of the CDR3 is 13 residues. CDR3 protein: CASRTGRNTEAFF. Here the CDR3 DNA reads TGTGCCAGTAGGACAGGCCGGAACACTGAAGCTTTCTTT.

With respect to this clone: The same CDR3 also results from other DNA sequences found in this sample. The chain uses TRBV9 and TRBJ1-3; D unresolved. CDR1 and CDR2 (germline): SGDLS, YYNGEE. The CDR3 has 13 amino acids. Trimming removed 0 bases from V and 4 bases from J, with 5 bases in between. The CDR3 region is CASSVGGGNTIYF. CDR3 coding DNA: TGTGCCAGCAGCGTAGGAGGAGGAAACACCATATATTTT.